This T cell receptor beta chain was recorded in a study of cytomegalovirus exposure and HLA in healthy donors. Study as a whole: The approximately 680 first-cohort repertoires and the 120 or so validation repertoires shared the same platform, a later analysis reported. Overall study findings and caveats: Rarity held for most TCR sequences, but there were some public TCRs that occurred in many donors. Researchers catalogued 160 or so TCR beta chains as cytomegalovirus-associated.

A note on this clone: Its antigen is currently unknown.

The V gene end was trimmed by 4 bases and the J gene end by 1 base; junction bases not matched to a gene: 6. Germline assignment: CDR1 MNHNS and CDR2 SASEGT. There are 15 residues in the CDR3. The assay was immunoSEQ multiplex PCR, and TCRdb's table has in-frame clones only and misses some. Here the sample spans some 150,000 clones, about 95% being singletons. The clonotype comes from a man younger than 35 in good health and CMV-seropositive. This rearrangement joins TRBV6-1 to TRBJ2-5; 7 nucleotides line up with TRBD2. The specimen was PBMCs. The CDR3: CASSVSREGQETQYF. The CDR3 DNA sequence: TGTGCCAGCAGTGTTAGCAGGGAGGGCCAAGAGACCCAGTACTTC.